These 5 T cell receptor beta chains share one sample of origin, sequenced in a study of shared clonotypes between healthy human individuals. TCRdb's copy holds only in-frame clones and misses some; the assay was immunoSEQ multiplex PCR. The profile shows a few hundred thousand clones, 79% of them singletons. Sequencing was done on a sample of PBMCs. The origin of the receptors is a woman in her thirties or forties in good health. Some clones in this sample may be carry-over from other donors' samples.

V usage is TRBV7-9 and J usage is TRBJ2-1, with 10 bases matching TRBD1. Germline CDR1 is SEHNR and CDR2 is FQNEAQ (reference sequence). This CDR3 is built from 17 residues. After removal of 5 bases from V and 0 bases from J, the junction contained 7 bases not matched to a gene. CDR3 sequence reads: CASSGSGTGASYNEQFF. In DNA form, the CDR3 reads TGTGCCAGCAGCGGATCCGGGACAGGGGCCTCCTACAATGAGCAGTTCTTC.

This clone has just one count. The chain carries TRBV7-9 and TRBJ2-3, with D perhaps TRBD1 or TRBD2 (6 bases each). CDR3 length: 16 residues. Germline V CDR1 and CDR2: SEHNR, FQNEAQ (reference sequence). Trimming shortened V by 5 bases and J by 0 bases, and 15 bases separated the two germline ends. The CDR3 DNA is TGTGCCAGCAGCGCTAGGAGGGGGACAAGCACAGATACGCAGTATTTT. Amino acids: CASSARRGTSTDTQYF. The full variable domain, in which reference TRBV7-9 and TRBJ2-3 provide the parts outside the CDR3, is DTGVSQNPRHKITKRGQNVTFRCDPISEHNRLYWYRQTLGQGPEFLTYFQNEAQLEKSRLLSDRFSAERPKGSFSTLEIQRTEQGDSAMYLCASSARRGTSTDTQYFGPGTRLTVL.

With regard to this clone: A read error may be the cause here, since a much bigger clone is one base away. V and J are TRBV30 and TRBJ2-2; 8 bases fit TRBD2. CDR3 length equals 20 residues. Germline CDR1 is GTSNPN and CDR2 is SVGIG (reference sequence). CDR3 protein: CAWTMRGKLAEPLNTRELFF. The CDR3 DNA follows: TGTGCCTGGACCATGCGGGGGAAACTAGCGGAGCCGCTGAACACCAGGGAGCTGTTTTTT. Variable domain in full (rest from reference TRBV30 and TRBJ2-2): SQTIHQWPATLVQPVGSPLSLECTVEGTSNPNLYWYRQAAGRGLQLLFYSVGIGQISSEVPQNLSASRPQDRQFILSSKKLLLSDSGFYLCAWTMRGKLAEPLNTRELFFGEGSRLTVL.

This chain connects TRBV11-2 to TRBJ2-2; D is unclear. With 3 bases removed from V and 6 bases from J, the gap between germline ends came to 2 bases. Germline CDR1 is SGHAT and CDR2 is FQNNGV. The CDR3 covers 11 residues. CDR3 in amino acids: CASSFAGELFF. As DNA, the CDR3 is TGTGCCAGCAGCTTCGCCGGGGAGCTGTTTTTT.

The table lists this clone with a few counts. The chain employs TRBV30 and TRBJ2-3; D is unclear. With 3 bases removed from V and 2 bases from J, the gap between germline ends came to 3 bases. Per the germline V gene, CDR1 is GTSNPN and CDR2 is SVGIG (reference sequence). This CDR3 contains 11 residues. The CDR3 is CAWRDTDTQYF. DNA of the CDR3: TGTGCCTGGAGGGACACAGATACGCAGTATTTT.